The sequence of this TCR beta chain was determined in a study of control samples from healthy donors and cancer patients. Generated by immunoSEQ multiplex PCR, the TCRdb table keeps only in-frame clones and is missing some. This repertoire shows 90,000 to 120,000 clones, around four fifths found once; its top ten account for around 6.6%. Trimming stripped 4 bases from V and 2 bases from J, with 15 bases between. The CDR3 runs 15 residues. Sequencing was carried out using blood. The chain couples TRBV23-1 to TRBJ2-7; D is ambiguous. TRBV23-1 is designated an ORF whose function remains uncertain. The clonotype originates from a man aged 18 to 30 in good health. The CDR3 DNA is TGCGCCAGCAGTCGGCACAGTCTGTTCACCTACGAGCAGTACGTC. Its translation is CASSRHSLFTYEQYV.